The 8 T cell receptor beta chains below all came from one sample that was sequenced in a study of T cells of healthy individuals. In TCRdb, the 5' RACE reads were re-called with MiXCR into one record per CDR3 protein. There are 40,000 to 65,000 distinct CDR3 sequences in the sample; about 15% occur only once, and roughly 16% lies in the top ten. These receptors all stem from a human donor in good health.

This clonotype was detected only a few times. The chain has TRBV20-1 and TRBJ2-5, with 10 bases fitting TRBD2. J was trimmed by 1 base and V by 6 bases; bases with no gene match: 8. Germline V gene data show CDR1 as DFQATT and CDR2 as SNEGSKA (reference sequence). The CDR3 runs 15 residues. The CDR3 DNA follows: TGCAGTGCCCTTGGCACTAGCGGGGTCCAAGAGACCCAGTACTTC. Translated: CSALGTSGVQETQYF.

At least ten counts were recorded for this clonotype. The chain combines TRBV10-3 with TRBJ2-7; TRBD1 matches at 8 bases. Looked up from germline, CDR1 is ENHRY and CDR2 is SYGVKD. V lost 7 bases, J lost 3 bases, and 8 bases stayed unmatched. The CDR3 covers 14 residues. CDR3 loop: CAITPDRDNYEQYF. CDR3 DNA: TGTGCCATCACTCCGGACAGGGACAACTACGAGCAGTACTTC.

The V gene is TRBV18, the J gene TRBJ2-3, with 7 bases lining up with TRBD2. Germline V gene sequence: CDR1 KGHSH, CDR2 LQKENI. This CDR3 spans 16 amino acids. V lost 0 bases to trimming and J lost 4 bases; unmatched junction nucleotides: 7. CDR3 nucleotides: TGTGCCAGCTCACCACCGGGACTAACAAATGCAGATACGCAGTATTTT. Translated, it gives CASSPPGLTNADTQYF.

The chain has TRBV20-1 and TRBJ2-1; the D gene is possibly TRBD2 (7 bases). The germline CDR1 and CDR2 sequences are DFQATT and SNEGSKA (reference sequence). Between the trimmed V and J ends, which lost 0 bases and 6 bases, there was a span of 21 bases. The CDR3 has 17 residues. Written as DNA, the CDR3 is TGCAGTGCTAGAGACCCCCAGGGCAGCGGGACATTCAATGAGCAGTTCTTC. It codes for CSARDPQGSGTFNEQFF.

This clonotype has more than one count but fewer than ten. The chain is built from TRBV14 and TRBJ2-1; no clear D. Germline loops: CDR1 SGHDN, CDR2 FVKESK. V was shortened by 0 bases and J by 7 bases, with 7 bases between the two germline ends. There are 13 residues in the CDR3. The CDR3 spells CASSQDLRNEQFF. The CDR3 bases are TGTGCCAGCAGCCAAGATCTTCGAAATGAGCAGTTCTTC.

This clonotype was counted ten times or more. This sequence joins TRBV7-9 and TRBJ1-4; 7 positions match TRBD1. CDR1 and CDR2 (germline): SEHNR, FQNEAQ (reference sequence). With V trimmed by 8 bases and J by 5 bases, 8 bases remained unmatched. This CDR3 is 14 amino acids long. The CDR3 DNA reads as TGTGCCAGCGTTCGACAGGGACTAAATGAAAAACTGTTTTTT. It yields the protein CASVRQGLNEKLFF.

There are many counts of this clonotype. The chain has TRBV12-3 or TRBV12-4 and TRBJ2-4, with 7 bases aligning to TRBD2. Germline trimming cut 3 bases from V and 0 bases from J; bases unmatched to any gene: 11. This CDR3 comprises 18 residues. This CDR3 is CASSFRAGYSLAKNIQYF. The DNA of the CDR3 is TGTGCCAGCAGTTTCAGAGCGGGGTACAGCTTAGCCAAAAACATTCAGTACTTC.

This clonotype appeared many times. V gene TRBV29-1 combines with J gene TRBJ2-1; D is possibly TRBD1 or TRBD2 (6 bases each). This CDR3 spans 14 amino acids. Trimming shortened V by 2 bases and J by 3 bases, and 11 bases separated the two germline ends. Germline CDR1 and CDR2: SQVTM and ANQGSEA. The CDR3 is CSVESGGGYNEQFF. CDR3 nucleotide sequence: TGCAGCGTTGAATCCGGGGGCGGCTACAATGAGCAGTTCTTC.